Listed below are T cell receptor beta chains from one sample, sequenced in a study of blood T cell repertoires in COVID-19. Generated by immunoSEQ multiplex PCR, the TCRdb table keeps only in-frame clones and is missing some. The table records fewer than 250,000 clones, 82% of them present only once. Sequences were obtained from peripheral blood. The receptors come from a woman aged 40 to 50 with acute or convalescent COVID-19. Both conserved end residues are part of each CDR3. The D gene is left open where the match is weak. A clone size is listed for some rows: how often the clone was seen (once, few, many), or a class if it is expanded.

d_call clone_size j_call v_call cdr3_nt cdr3_aa
TRBD2 . TRBJ2-1 TRBV6-4 TGTGCCAGCAGTGAGGGGACTAGCTACAATGAGCAGTTCTTC CASSEGTSYNEQFF
. . TRBJ1-1 TRBV7-3 TGTGCCAGCAGCTCCCAACCCCCTAGAGGGGAGGTCAACACTGAAGCTTTCTTT CASSSQPPRGEVNTEAFF
. few TRBJ2-3 TRBV16 TGTGCCAGCGGGATCGGGAATACGCAGTATTTT CASGIGNTQYF
TRBD1 . TRBJ2-7 TRBV18 TGTGCCAGCTCACCTTCGCCACCGGGACAGGGTATTTACGAGCAGTACTTC CASSPSPPGQGIYEQYF
. . TRBJ2-1 TRBV19 TGTGCCAGTAGTATAGGGTGGGTACAGGGCGCCTACAATGAGCAGTTCTTC CASSIGWVQGAYNEQFF
. once TRBJ2-7 TRBV5-1 TGCGCCAGCAGCTTGGGGGTAGGGGAATACGAGCAGTACTTC CASSLGVGEYEQYF
. . TRBJ2-1 TRBV7-7 TGTGCCAGCAGCCCCTATGAGTTCTTC CASSPYEFF
TRBD2 . TRBJ2-3 TRBV3-1/TRBV3-2 TGTGCCAGCAGCCAAGAATCCGAACTAGCGAAAGCAGATACGCAGTATTTT CASSQESELAKADTQYF
. . TRBJ2-7 TRBV24-1 TGTGCCACCAGTGATACATACGGGTACGAGCAGTACTTC CATSDTYGYEQYF
. . TRBJ1-1 TRBV6-6 TGTGCCAGCAATACCGCCGGGACTACGGTTGAAGCTTTCTTT CASNTAGTTVEAFF
. few TRBJ1-1 TRBV5-3 TGTGCCAGAAGCTTGACCCGACAGTCGCGCAACACTGAAGCTTTCTTT CARSLTRQSRNTEAFF
TRBD1 . TRBJ2-2 TRBV12-3/TRBV12-4 TGTGCCAGCAGTCCGGGACAGTACGGGGAGCTGTTTTTT CASSPGQYGELFF
TRBD1 . TRBJ1-1 TRBV5-6 TGTGCCAGCAGCCCGGGACAGGACACTGAAGCTTTCTTT CASSPGQDTEAFF
. . TRBJ2-7 TRBV14 TGTGCCAGCAGCCAGGGTGGGGGGAGACGGTGGTACGAGCAGTACTTC CASSQGGGRRWYEQYF
TRBD1 once TRBJ2-7 TRBV27 TGTGCCAGCAGTGGACGGACAGGAAGCGAGCAGTACTTC CASSGRTGSEQYF
. . TRBJ1-1 TRBV7-8 TGTGCCAGCCTTAGGGGCACTGAAGCTTTCTTT CASLRGTEAFF
TRBD2 . TRBJ2-1 TRBV7-3 TGTGCCAGCAGCTTCTCTGGGACTAGCCACTCCTACAATGAGCAGTTCTTC CASSFSGTSHSYNEQFF
. . TRBJ2-1 TRBV7-9 TGTGCCAGCAGCTTACTCCTGGAGGGGAATTATGAGCAGTTCTTC CASSLLLEGNYEQFF
. . TRBJ2-2 TRBV5-1 TGCGCCAGCAGCCTTCCGGGACACATGACGAACACCGGGGAGCTGTTTTTT CASSLPGHMTNTGELFF
. . TRBJ1-5 TRBV6-5 TGTGCGACGGTCAGGGGAGGCAATCAGCCCCAGCATTTT CATVRGGNQPQHF
. . TRBJ1-6 TRBV18 TGTGCCAGCTCACCGACGGCCAGCGGGGGGGGTTTTGCAAATTCACCCCTCCACTTT CASSPTASGGGFANSPLHF
TRBD1 . TRBJ2-1 TRBV19 TGTGCCAGTAGTATACACAGGGGGGTTGCTGGTGAGCAGTTCTTC CASSIHRGVAGEQFF
TRBD2 . TRBJ2-1 TRBV5-1 TGCGCCAGCAGCTCGATCTCTAGCGGGGGGCCATACAATGAGCAGTTCTTC CASSSISSGGPYNEQFF
TRBD1 few TRBJ1-2 TRBV5-6 TGTGCCAGCAGCCTCGTTGTGGCAGGGGGCGATGGCTACACCTTC CASSLVVAGGDGYTF
. . TRBJ2-5 TRBV12-5 TGTGCTAGTGGTTTGCCCAACCTAGGGGTGGAGACCCAGTACTTC CASGLPNLGVETQYF
TRBD1 . TRBJ1-1 TRBV19 TGTGCCAGTAGGAAGGACAGGACGAACACTGAAGCTTTCTTT CASRKDRTNTEAFF
TRBD1 . TRBJ2-3 TRBV5-1 TGCGCCAGCAGCTTGGACAGGGGGCGGACAGATACGCAGTATTTT CASSLDRGRTDTQYF
. . TRBJ2-2 TRBV7-6 TGTGCCAGCAGCTCCATGCCGGGAACTGTGGGCGGGGAGCTGTTTTTT CASSSMPGTVGGELFF
TRBD2 . TRBJ2-3 TRBV20-1 TGCAGTGCTAGTTTTCCTAGCGGGAGTACTCCTAGCACAGATACGCAGTATTTT CSASFPSGSTPSTDTQYF
TRBD2 few TRBJ2-1 TRBV2 TGTGCCAGCAGGAAGGGACTAGCGAACAATGAGCAGTTCTTC CASRKGLANNEQFF
TRBD1 . TRBJ1-2 TRBV11-2 TGTGCCAGCAGCTCACAGGGGTTCTATGGCTACACCTTC CASSSQGFYGYTF
. . TRBJ2-7 TRBV3-1/TRBV3-2 TGTGCCAGCAGCCCAACAGTATCCTACGAGCAGTACTTC CASSPTVSYEQYF
. . TRBJ1-6 TRBV14 TGTGCCAGCAGCCAACGCCGGAGCCTCGGAGGTTCACCCCTCCACTTT CASSQRRSLGGSPLHF
. . TRBJ2-1 TRBV7-2 TGTGCCAGCACCCTTACAGGGTACAATGAGCAGTTCTTC CASTLTGYNEQFF
TRBD1 . TRBJ1-6 TRBV3-1/TRBV3-2 TGTGCCAGCAGCCTATCCCGGGGGACAGGGGGTTCACCCCTCCACTTT CASSLSRGTGGSPLHF
. . TRBJ1-1 TRBV11-2 TGTGCCAGCAGCCGACAGAACACTGAAGCTTTCTTT CASSRQNTEAFF
TRBD2 once TRBJ2-1 TRBV11-3 TGTGCCAGCAGCTTGGAAGCGGGGGGGTACAATGAGCAGTTCTTC CASSLEAGGYNEQFF
TRBD2 . TRBJ2-7 TRBV6-2/TRBV6-3 TGTGCCAGCAGCTACTTAGCGGGAGCAACCTCCTACGAGCAGTACTTC CASSYLAGATSYEQYF
TRBD2 . TRBJ2-7 TRBV27 TGTGCCAGCAGACGCGGGAGGAGCTACGAGCAGTACTTC CASRRGRSYEQYF
TRBD2 . TRBJ2-1 TRBV10-2 TGCGCCAGCAGACCGGGGGGATACAATGAGCAGTTCTTC CASRPGGYNEQFF
. many TRBJ2-7 TRBV6-2/TRBV6-3 TGTGCCAGCACCCCCGGGGCGGGGGCTATCTACGAGCAGTACTTC CASTPGAGAIYEQYF
TRBD2 . TRBJ2-7 TRBV7-2 TGTGCCAGCAGCTCTGGACTAGCGACCACTCTGAAGCAGTACTTC CASSSGLATTLKQYF
. once TRBJ1-2 TRBV2 TGTGCCAGCAGTGACAGGGAATTTGGCTATGGCTACACCTTC CASSDREFGYGYTF
TRBD1 . TRBJ1-2 TRBV7-9 TGTGCCAGCAGACCTCCACAGGGGCTTGGCTACACCTTC CASRPPQGLGYTF
TRBD2 . TRBJ2-7 TRBV19 TGTGCCAGTAGTACCCTAGCGGGGGGGACCGAGCAGTACTTC CASSTLAGGTEQYF
. once TRBJ1-2 TRBV5-1 TGCGCCAGCAGCTTGGGATTAGCCGCCGGAGGCTATGGCTACACCTTC CASSLGLAAGGYGYTF
. . TRBJ1-2 TRBV12-2 TGTGCAAGTCGCAACCCTAGCGTCTCTAGGCCCACCAACTATGGCTACACCTTC CASRNPSVSRPTNYGYTF
. . TRBJ2-2 TRBV12-5 TGTGCTAGTGGTGATGACAGAGGCACCGGGGAGCTGTTTTTT CASGDDRGTGELFF
. . TRBJ1-1 TRBV2 TGTGCCAGCAACCCGGGACTCCGCACTGAAGCTTTCTTT CASNPGLRTEAFF
. . TRBJ1-2 TRBV12-3/TRBV12-4 TGTGCCAGCAGTCCGGGATCCAACTATGGCTACACCTTC CASSPGSNYGYTF
TRBD1 once TRBJ2-1 TRBV6-5 TGTGCCAGCAGTTTGACGACAGGGACCTACAATGAGCAGTTCTTC CASSLTTGTYNEQFF